Listed below are T cell receptor beta chains from one sample, sequenced in a study of patients and donors after allogeneic stem cell transplantation. MiXCR, applied by TCRdb to the RT-PCR reads, yields one record per CDR3 protein. This sample has over 150,000 distinct CDR3 sequences, with approximately 30% found just once. The sequencing sample was made of blood, either unsorted or a sorted T cell fraction (not recorded which). The receptors stem from a human donor who was either an allogeneic HSCT recipient or a stem cell or donor lymphocyte infusion donor (not recorded which). It is not recorded whose cells these are; they may come from a transplant donor. Both conserved end residues are trimmed from each CDR3. A D gene is named only where the DNA matches it firmly.

TRBV29-1	11	-	TRBJ1-5	SVRQAINQPQH
TRBV7-9	13	-	TRBJ2-1	ASSLRFGGYNEQF
TRBV15	11	-	TRBJ1-6	ATSRALESPLH
TRBV19	11	TRBD1	TRBJ1-1	ASARDRGFEAF
TRBV12-3/TRBV12-4	14	-	TRBJ1-6	ASSPSGSTYNSPLH
TRBV7-9	14	-	TRBJ2-3	ASSSQTGTTTDTQY
TRBV12-3/TRBV12-4	10	-	TRBJ2-1	ASEKEVENTF
TRBV6-6	12	TRBD2	TRBJ2-7	ASLWPAGTNEQY
TRBV24-1	11	-	TRBJ1-4	ATQRPEEEKLF
TRBV4-1	16	-	TRBJ2-1	ASSQRLNLAASYNEQF
TRBV6-5	10	TRBD1	TRBJ2-1	ASRPRGRAQS
TRBV10-3	12	-	TRBJ1-3	AISTGLSGNTIY
TRBV4-2	13	-	TRBJ1-5	ASSQEIRTDQPQH
TRBV25-1	10	-	TRBJ2-7	ASSEFGGEQY
TRBV7-9	11	-	TRBJ1-5	ASSLQGESPQH
TRBV6-5	11	-	TRBJ2-2	ASSRPNTGELF
TRBV21-1	12	-	TRBJ2-5	ASSKGEGLETQY
TRBV15	12	-	TRBJ1-3	ATSRAGDGNTIY
TRBV12-3/TRBV12-4	13	-	TRBJ1-1	ASSYQGGDRFKAF
TRBV9	10	-	TRBJ1-2	ASSVAGDGYT
TRBV7-9	16	-	TRBJ2-5	ASSRGPRYRALQETQY
TRBV5-1	12	-	TRBJ1-2	ASSFLGTELGYT
TRBV7-8	14	-	TRBJ2-5	ASSLRGGTNQETQY
TRBV29-1	11	-	TRBJ1-1	SGGAGQDTEAF
TRBV5-5	12	-	TRBJ1-5	ASSLYSSNQPQH
TRBV20-1	12	-	TRBJ2-1	SAKRGAAINEQF
TRBV24-1	14	TRBD1	TRBJ1-5	ATSDSDRGPNQPQH
TRBV5-1	13	-	TRBJ2-5	ASSLAPFSQETQY
TRBV27	13	TRBD2	TRBJ2-3	ASSFSGRDVGTQY
TRBV12-3/TRBV12-4	11	-	TRBJ1-5	ASSGTLNQPQH
TRBV27	11	TRBD1	TRBJ2-7	ASSLSYRGAEY
TRBV28	12	TRBD1	TRBJ1-5	ASSFGDRNQPQH
TRBV10-3	12	TRBD1	TRBJ1-1	AVKPGQGAGEAF
TRBV7-3	14	TRBD1	TRBJ1-1	ASSPRAQGGNTEAF
TRBV30	11	-	TRBJ1-3	AWSNLSGNTIY
TRBV5-5	13	-	TRBJ1-4	ASSPTPGTNEKLF
TRBV12-3/TRBV12-4	10	-	TRBJ2-1	ASSRLNNEQF
TRBV12-3/TRBV12-4	13	-	TRBJ2-5	ASSFFRGVQETQY
TRBV12-3/TRBV12-4	11	TRBD2	TRBJ2-3	AGGLAGADTQY
TRBV5-1	9	-	TRBJ2-5	ASSFEKTQY
TRBV6-5	13	-	TRBJ1-5	ASSYSWRANQPQH
TRBV7-6	13	-	TRBJ1-2	ASSPIGLANYGYT
TRBV5-1	11	-	TRBJ1-4	ASSPNSNEKLF
TRBV9	12	TRBD1	TRBJ2-7	ASSARDRGYEQY
TRBV30	12	-	TRBJ2-1	AWSWGRTVDEQF
TRBV28	12	-	TRBJ2-7	ASTNAGTTYEQY